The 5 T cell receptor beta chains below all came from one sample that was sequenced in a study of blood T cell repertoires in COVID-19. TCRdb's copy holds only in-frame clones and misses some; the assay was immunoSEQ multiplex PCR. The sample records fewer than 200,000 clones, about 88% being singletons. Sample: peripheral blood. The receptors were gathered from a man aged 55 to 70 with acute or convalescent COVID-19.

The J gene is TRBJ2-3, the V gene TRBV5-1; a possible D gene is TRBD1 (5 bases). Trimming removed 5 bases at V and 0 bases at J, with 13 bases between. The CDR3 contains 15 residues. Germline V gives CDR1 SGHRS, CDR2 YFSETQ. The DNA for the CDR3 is TGCGCCAGCAGGGAAGGCAGGGCGAGCACAGATACGCAGTATTTT. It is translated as CASREGRASTDTQYF.

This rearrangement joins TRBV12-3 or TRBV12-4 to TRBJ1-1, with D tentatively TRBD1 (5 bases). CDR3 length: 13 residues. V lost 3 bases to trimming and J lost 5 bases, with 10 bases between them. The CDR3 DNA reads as TGTGCCAGCAGTTTCGGGGGATGGACTGAAGCTTTCTTT. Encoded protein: CASSFGGWTEAFF.

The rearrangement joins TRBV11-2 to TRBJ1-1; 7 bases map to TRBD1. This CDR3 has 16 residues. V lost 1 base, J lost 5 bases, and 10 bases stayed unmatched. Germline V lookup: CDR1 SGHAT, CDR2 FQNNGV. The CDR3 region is CASSLVRAGGRTEAFF. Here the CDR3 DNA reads TGTGCCAGCAGCTTAGTTCGGGCAGGGGGAAGGACTGAAGCTTTCTTT.

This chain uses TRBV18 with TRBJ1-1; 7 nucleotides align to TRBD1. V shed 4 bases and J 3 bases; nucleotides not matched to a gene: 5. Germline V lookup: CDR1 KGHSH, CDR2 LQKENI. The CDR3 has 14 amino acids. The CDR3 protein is CASSLSQGDTEAFF. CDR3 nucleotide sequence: TGTGCCAGCTCACTCTCGCAGGGGGACACTGAAGCTTTCTTT. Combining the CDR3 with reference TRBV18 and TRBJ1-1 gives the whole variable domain NAGVMQNPRHLVRRRGQEARLRCSPMKGHSHVYWYRQLPEEGLKFMVYLQKENIIDESGMPKERFSAEFPKEGPSILRIQQVVRGDSAAYFCASSLSQGDTEAFFGQGTRLTVV.

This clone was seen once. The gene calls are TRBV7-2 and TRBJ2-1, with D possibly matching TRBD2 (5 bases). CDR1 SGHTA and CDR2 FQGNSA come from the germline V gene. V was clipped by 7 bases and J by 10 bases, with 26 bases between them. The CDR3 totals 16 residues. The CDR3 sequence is CASTIGLGILSREQFF. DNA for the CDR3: TGTGCCAGCACAATAGGACTGGGTATCCTATCAAGGGAGCAGTTCTTC.